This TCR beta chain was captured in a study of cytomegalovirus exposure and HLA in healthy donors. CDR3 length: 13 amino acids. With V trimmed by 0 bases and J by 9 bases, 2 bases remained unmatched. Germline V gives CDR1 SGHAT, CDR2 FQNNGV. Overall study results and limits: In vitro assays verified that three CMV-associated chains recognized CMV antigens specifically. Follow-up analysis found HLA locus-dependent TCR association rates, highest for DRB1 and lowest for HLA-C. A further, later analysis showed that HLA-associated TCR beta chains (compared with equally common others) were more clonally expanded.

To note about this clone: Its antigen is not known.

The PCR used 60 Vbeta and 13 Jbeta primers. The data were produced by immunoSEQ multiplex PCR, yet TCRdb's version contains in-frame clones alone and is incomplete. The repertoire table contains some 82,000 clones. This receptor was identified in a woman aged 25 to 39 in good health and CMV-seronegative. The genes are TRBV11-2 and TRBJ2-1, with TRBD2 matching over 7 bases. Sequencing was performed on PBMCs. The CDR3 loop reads CASSLEGGGEQFF. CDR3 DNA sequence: TGTGCCAGCAGCTTAGAAGGCGGGGGTGAGCAGTTCTTC.